This T cell receptor (beta chain) was observed in a study of T cells after yellow fever vaccination. The study's findings and limits: The study noted that FACS-sorted repertoires could contain abundant clonotypes contaminating from the bulk population. Subsequent to the booster, the majority of primary-vaccination clones reappeared (around 96% CD4, 85% to 90% CD8).

V lost 4 bases, J lost 0 bases, and 7 bases lay in between. CDR3 size: 14 residues. There are many counts of this clonotype. Its specificity is unknown. The TCR cDNA carried a universal primer site and UMIs from 5'RACE template switching. TCRdb passed the 5' RACE reads through MiXCR, listing each CDR3 protein once. This table holds some 340,000 distinct CDR3 sequences, roughly 4% found once. Sequenced here: PBMCs, sampled 5 days after the yellow fever booster vaccination. The chain couples TRBV12-3 or TRBV12-4 to TRBJ1-5; D ambiguous. The clonotype comes from a man between 18 and 35 years old who received the YFV17D yellow fever vaccine. CDR3 DNA: TGTGCCAGCAGTTGGGAAGCTAGCAATCAGCCCCAGCATTTT. Protein: CASSWEASNQPQHF.